This TCR beta chain appears in the sequencing data of a study of T cells after yellow fever vaccination. TCRdb processed the 5' RACE reads anew with MiXCR; each CDR3 protein has one entry. The sample has about 120,000 distinct CDR3 sequences; approximately 8.4% are singletons. The CDR3 totals 14 residues. V lost 1 base and J lost 3, with 9 bases in between. Germline V gene sequence: CDR1 SNHLY, CDR2 FYNNEI. Specimen: CD8+ T cells sorted from PBMCs, collected 45 days after the yellow fever booster vaccination. The clonotype comes from a man aged 25-40 years who received the YFV17D yellow fever vaccine. The genes are TRBV2 and TRBJ2-5; no reliable D call. In DNA, the CDR3 is TGTGCCAGCAGTGAAGGCCCAGGAAAAGAGACCCAGTACTTC. Its translation: CASSEGPGKETQYF.